This TCR beta chain stems from a study of identical twins. TCRdb processed the 5' RACE reads anew with MiXCR; each CDR3 protein has one entry. Here the sample spans about 660,000 distinct CDR3 sequences, 8.6% being singletons. The ends lost 7 bases at V and 3 bases at J; junction bases unmatched: 7. The germline V gene has CDR1 SQVTM and CDR2 ANQGSEA. This CDR3 region has 13 residues. At least ten counts were recorded for this clonotype. The same data also went into a second study, on yellow fever vaccine responses in identical twins.

Sequenced material: PBMCs. This TCR came from a woman younger than 30 in good health. The chain joins TRBV29-1 to TRBJ2-5, with 8 nucleotides matching TRBD1. CDR3 amino acids: CSATGELKETQYF. The CDR3 DNA follows: TGCAGCGCGACAGGGGAACTGAAAGAGACCCAGTACTTC.